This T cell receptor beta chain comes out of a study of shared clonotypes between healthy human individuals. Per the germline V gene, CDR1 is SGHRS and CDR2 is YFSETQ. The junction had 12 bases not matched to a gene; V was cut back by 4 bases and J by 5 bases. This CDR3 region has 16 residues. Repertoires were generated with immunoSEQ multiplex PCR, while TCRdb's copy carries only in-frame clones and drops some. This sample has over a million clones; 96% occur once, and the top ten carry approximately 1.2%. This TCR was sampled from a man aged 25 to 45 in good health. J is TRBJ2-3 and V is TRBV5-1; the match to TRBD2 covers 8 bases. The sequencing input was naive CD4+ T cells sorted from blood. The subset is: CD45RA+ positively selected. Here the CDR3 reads CASSEPRGGAGDTQYF. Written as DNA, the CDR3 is TGCGCCAGCAGCGAACCTCGGGGGGGCGCGGGAGATACGCAGTATTTT. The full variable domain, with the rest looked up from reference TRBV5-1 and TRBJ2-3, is KAGVTQTPRYLIKTRGQQVTLSCSPISGHRSVSWYQQTPGQGLQFLFEYFSETQRNKGNFPGRFSGRQFSNSRSEMNVSTLELGDSALYLCASSEPRGGAGDTQYFGPGTRLTVL.